One sample yielded the 5 T cell receptor beta chains listed below, sequenced in a study of shared clonotypes between healthy human individuals. Profiled with immunoSEQ multiplex PCR; TCRdb holds only in-frame clones, not every one. This sample has fewer than 1.8 million clones; 98% to 99% occur once, and the top ten carry 0.36%. Input material: naive CD4+ T cells sorted from blood. The subset is: CD45RA+ positively selected. Receptors were obtained from a man aged 25 to 40 in good health.

Points on this clone: The sample carries other DNA sequences with the same CDR3. J is TRBJ1-1 and V is TRBV28; D uncertain. Germline V gene sequence: CDR1 MDHEN, CDR2 SYDVKM. CDR3 length: 10 amino acids. V dropped 8 bases and J dropped 4 bases, with 5 bases sitting between them. CDR3 DNA: TGTGCCAGCTTTGGCACTGAAGCTTTCTTT. Its protein is CASFGTEAFF.

The chain joins TRBV2 to TRBJ1-2; 7 positions agree with TRBD1. The V segment lost 6 bases and the J segment 7 bases; nucleotides outside the gene matches: 11. CDR1 SNHLY and CDR2 FYNNEI come from the germline V gene. This CDR3 region has 14 residues. The CDR3 loop is CASSRDSWMFGYTF. The CDR3 coding sequence is TGTGCCAGCAGCAGGGACAGTTGGATGTTTGGCTACACCTTC.

V gene TRBV6-6 combines with J gene TRBJ2-2, with TRBD1 matching over 8 bases. Unmatched junction bases numbered 2, after V lost 4 bases and J lost 1 base. The CDR3 spans 15 residues. Looked up from germline, CDR1 is MNHNY and CDR2 is SVGAGI (reference sequence). CDR3 sequence: CASSSRGQNTGELFF. The CDR3 nucleotides read TGTGCCAGCAGTTCCAGGGGGCAGAACACCGGGGAGCTGTTTTTT.

The chain uses TRBV18 and TRBJ2-5; D is unresolved. V lost 5 bases, J lost 3 bases, and 7 bases lay in between. Germline-derived CDR1 and CDR2 are KGHSH and LQKENI. The CDR3 runs to 12 residues. The CDR3 coding sequence is TGTGCCAGCTCAAGGGCAGAAGAGACCCAGTACTTC. This gives the protein CASSRAEETQYF. The full variable domain, with the rest looked up from reference TRBV18 and TRBJ2-5, is NAGVMQNPRHLVRRRGQEARLRCSPMKGHSHVYWYRQLPEEGLKFMVYLQKENIIDESGMPKERFSAEFPKEGPSILRIQQVVRGDSAAYFCASSRAEETQYFGPGTRLLVL.

The chain is built from TRBV10-1 and TRBJ2-1, with TRBD2 matching 8 bases. From germline, CDR1 is WNHNN and CDR2 SYGVQD (reference sequence). This CDR3 comprises 16 residues. The V segment lost 0 bases and the J segment 7 bases; nucleotides outside the gene matches: 8. CDR3 nucleotides: TGCGCCAGCAGTGAGTCGTACAGCGGGAGTAAGAATGAGCAGTTCTTC. Protein sequence: CASSESYSGSKNEQFF.